This TCR beta chain came from a study of T-cell memory formation after mild COVID-19. Study-wide background: In these data, TCR clusters were largely donor specific.

Notes on the study in general: Detection of some responders pre-infection suggested pre-existing cross-reactive memory T cells participated. The study found balanced CD4/CD8 in clones contracting day 15 to 85 and a CD4+ lean in later expanders.

A few counts support this clonotype. Its antigen is unknown. Germline-derived CDR1 and CDR2 are SEHNR and FQNEAQ (reference sequence). The V gene lost 5 bases and the J gene lost 7 bases, with 15 bases spanning the gap. The CDR3 totals 13 residues. With constant-segment primers, 5'RACE yielded cDNA libraries of TCR alpha and TCR beta that carried sample barcodes and UMIs. TCRdb analysed the 5' RACE reads with MiXCR anew, one entry per CDR3 protein. The table shows about 440,000 distinct CDR3 sequences, with 15% to 20% occurring only once. This receptor was taken from an adult woman who had mild COVID-19 (a few samples of this study predate the infection). Cell type and time point are not known. What was sequenced was PBMCs or a T cell subset sorted from them (not recorded which). V is TRBV7-9 and J is TRBJ2-7; D uncertain. The CDR3 region is CASSPIQSLEQYF. CDR3 nucleotides: TGTGCCAGCAGCCCGATACAGAGCTTGGAGCAGTACTTC.